This TCR beta chain is from a study of T cell changes during pregnancy in multiple sclerosis. Measured with immunoSEQ multiplex PCR; TCRdb has only the in-frame clones, and not every one. This sample has 35,000 to 40,000 clones, with around 90% found just once. The sequencing used CD8+ T cells from peripheral blood mononuclear cells, collected in the third trimester of pregnancy. This sequence was found in a female donor with multiple sclerosis, enrolled in a pregnancy study.

CDR3 in DNA: TGTGCCAGCAGTGCACAGGGACAATGGGACCAGCCCCAGCATTTT. As protein: CASSAQGQWDQPQHF. The V and J genes are TRBV28 and TRBJ1-5, with D possibly being TRBD1 (6 bases). The CDR3 covers 15 residues. CDR1 and CDR2 (germline): MDHEN, SYDVKM. V was trimmed by 5 bases and J by 7 bases, leaving 18 bases between them.